The T cell receptor (beta chain) under discussion was sequenced for a study of cytomegalovirus exposure and HLA in healthy donors. Across the whole study: Caucasian-associated ancestry cluster membership applied to under 85% of a few hundred genotyped donors.

Samples came from healthy bone marrow donors. The PCR made use of 60 Vbeta and 13 Jbeta primers. Only in-frame clones appear in the TCRdb table, and some are missing; sequencing was by immunoSEQ multiplex PCR. The sample records about 120,000 clones, about 79% being singletons. In regard to this clone: Its antigen is undetermined.

V lost 3 bases, J lost 6 bases, and 8 bases stayed unmatched. The CDR3 contains 16 residues. The germline V gene has CDR1 LNHDA and CDR2 SQIVND (reference sequence). Study-wide results and limits: Immune exposure was documented only through CMV serostatus.

Sequenced sample: PBMCs. This TCR was recovered from a man aged 25-45 years in good health and CMV-seropositive. The chain employs TRBV19 and TRBJ1-5, with 10 nucleotides matching TRBD1. In nucleotides, the CDR3 is TGTGCCAGTAGTATCAGGGACAGGGGTGTCGGTCAGCCCCAGCATTTT. Translated: CASSIRDRGVGQPQHF. The entire variable domain, with the rest obtained from reference TRBV19 and TRBJ1-5, is as follows: DGGITQSPKYLFRKEGQNVTLSCEQNLNHDAMYWYRQDPGQGLRLIYYSQIVNDFQKGDIAEGYSVSREKKESFPLTVTSAQKNPTAFYLCASSIRDRGVGQPQHFGDGTRLSIL.